The text below deals with one T cell receptor beta chain. The antigen remains unidentified. These data originate in a study of neoadjuvant nivolumab and ipilimumab in lung cancer. Clones were sequenced by immunoSEQ multiplex PCR, and TCRdb holds only the in-frame ones, with some missing. The data hold 5,000 to 6,500 clones, with about two thirds observed a single time. Study results and limitations: Higher pretherapy blood TCR richness went with higher resected-tumor richness. Pathologic regression was not significantly tied to TCR clonality. TCR receptors were sequenced in few samples.

V lost 2 bases, J lost 4 bases, and 4 bases stayed unmatched. Looked up from germline, CDR1 is SGHTA and CDR2 is FQGTGA. The CDR3 length is 14 residues. The sequence derives from an adult with non-small cell lung cancer. This chain joins TRBV7-3 and TRBJ1-2, with 7 positions matching TRBD1. The sequences come from tumor tissue, collected after neoadjuvant nivolumab, alone or with ipilimumab, at or shortly before surgery. The CDR3 nucleotides are TGTGCCAGCAGCTTAGACGCAGGGGGCTATGGCTACACCTTC. It yields the protein CASSLDAGGYGYTF. The complete variable domain, with remaining parts taken from reference TRBV7-3 and TRBJ1-2, reads GAGVSQTPSNKVTEKGKYVELRCDPISGHTALYWYRQSLGQGPEFLIYFQGTGAADDSGLPNDRFFAVRPEGSVSTLKIQRTERGDSAVYLCASSLDAGGYGYTFGSGTRLTVV.